Shown below are 15 T cell receptor beta chains from a single sample sequenced in a study of molecular identifiers for immune sequencing clone quantification. TCRdb recomputed calls from the PCR reads with MiXCR, one row per CDR3 protein. This table has about half a million distinct CDR3 sequences, approximately 25% appearing once. The specimen sequenced was naive CD8+ T cells from blood, with Jurkat cell RNA spiked in. Documented subset: FACS-sorted CD8+CD4-CCR7+CD45RA+ naive T cells. All receptors come from a human donor in good health. Some libraries in this study had Jurkat cell RNA spiked in.

This chain links TRBV12-3 or TRBV12-4 with TRBJ2-1, with D possibly called TRBD1 or TRBD2 (5 bases each). CDR3 size: 11 residues. Trimming pared 5 bases from V and 15 bases from J, leaving 14 bases between. CDR3 residues: CASSLGVWVFF. The CDR3 DNA follows: TGTGCCAGCAGTCTGGGGGTATGGGTGTTCTTC.

Notes on this clonotype: This may be a read error: a much more frequent sequence differs by one nucleotide. The gene calls are TRBV7-2 and TRBJ2-1; 9 bases fit TRBD2. The V segment lost 8 bases and the J segment 9 bases; nucleotides outside the gene matches: 14. CDR1 is SGHTA and CDR2 is FQGNSA in the germline V gene. The CDR3 is made up of 15 amino acids. In DNA, the CDR3 is TGTGCCAGCGGCGAAAGACTAGCGGAGGCGGGTGAGCAGTTCTTC. Its translation: CASGERLAEAGEQFF.

This clonotype was counted ten times or more. V is TRBV29-1 and J is TRBJ2-7; D possibly matches TRBD1 or TRBD2 (7 bases each). V was trimmed by 0 bases and J by 4 bases, leaving 13 bases between them. This CDR3 comprises 14 residues. In germline, CDR1 is SQVTM, CDR2 ANQGSEA. The CDR3 coding sequence is TGCAGCGTTGAAGAGGCAGGGGGAGGGTACGAGCAGTACTTC. It specifies CSVEEAGGGYEQYF.

This clonotype appeared many times. CDR3 sequence: CAWGLGYTEAFF. For the CDR3, the DNA is TGTGCCTGGGGCTTGGGATACACTGAAGCTTTCTTT. This rearrangement joins TRBV30 to TRBJ1-1; D gene unclear. This CDR3 is built from 12 residues. Germline-derived CDR1 and CDR2 are GTSNPN and SVGIG (reference sequence). Trimming shortened V by 5 bases and J by 3 bases, and 10 bases separated the two germline ends.

This clonotype was seen a few times. V and J are TRBV6-5 and TRBJ1-1; D remains unclear. This CDR3 is built from 12 residues. Trimming stripped 6 bases from V and 6 bases from J, with 11 bases between. CDR1 and CDR2 from the germline V gene are MNHEY and SVGAGI. This chain's CDR3 is CASSPPNAEAFF. The CDR3 DNA reads as TGTGCCAGCAGCCCACCAAACGCTGAAGCTTTCTTT.

The chain employs TRBV29-1 and TRBJ2-7; TRBD2 matches at 14 bases. Germline loops: CDR1 SQVTM, CDR2 ANQGSEA. This CDR3 comprises 14 residues. J was trimmed by 6 bases and V by 6 bases; bases with no gene match: 7. CDR3: CSVVGLAGDSEQYF. The CDR3 DNA follows: TGCAGCGTGGTGGGACTAGCGGGGGACAGCGAGCAGTACTTC.

On this clonotype: This may stem from a read error, because a much larger clone lies one nucleotide away. This rearrangement joins TRBV12-5 to TRBJ1-6; D not resolved. CDR1 and CDR2 (germline): LGHNT, FRNRAP. The CDR3 contains 17 residues. In DNA form, the CDR3 reads TGTGCTAGTGGTTTGGTACTGGAGCCCGTCGTCGGTTCATCCCTCCACTTT. This encodes CASGLVLEPVVGSSLHF.

The rearrangement joins TRBV11-3 to TRBJ2-5, with 7 bases matching TRBD2. V trimming: 4 bases; J trimming: 5 bases; junction bases outside the gene matches: 10. This CDR3 contains 15 residues. Germline-derived CDR1 and CDR2 are SGHNT and YENEEA. CDR3 sequence reads: CASSSGLDQVETQYF. CDR3 nucleotide sequence: TGTGCCAGCAGCTCCGGACTAGATCAGGTGGAGACCCAGTACTTC. Full variable domain (outside the CDR3, taken from reference TRBV11-3 and TRBJ2-5): EAGVVQSPRYKIIEKKQPVAFWCNPISGHNTLYWYLQNLGQGPELLIRYENEEAVDDSQLPKDRFSAERLKGVDSTLKIQPAELGDSAVYLCASSSGLDQVETQYFGPGTRLLVL.

This clonotype was picked up a small number of times. V and J are TRBV16 and TRBJ2-7, with TRBD2 matching 8 bases. This CDR3 is 15 amino acids long. CDR1 and CDR2 from the germline V gene are KGHSY and FQNENV. V shed 1 base, J shed 6 bases, and the junction held 8 bases outside the gene matches. The CDR3 sequence is CASSQYGRAGREQYF. CDR3 sequence (DNA): TGTGCCAGCAGCCAATACGGGAGGGCCGGACGCGAGCAGTACTTC.

There are many counts of this clonotype. The CDR3 DNA reads TGTGCCTGGAGCCCGACGGACGGGGAGGCGGATTCTGGGGCCAACGTCCTGACTTTC. It encodes CAWSPTDGEADSGANVLTF. The rearrangement joins TRBV30 to TRBJ2-6; possible D gene TRBD2, 6 bases. CDR1 is GTSNPN and CDR2 is SVGIG in the germline V gene (reference sequence). CDR3 size: 19 residues. Trimming removed 3 bases at V and 1 base at J, with 22 bases between. The whole variable domain, filled in from reference TRBV30 and TRBJ2-6, reads SQTIHQWPATLVQPVGSPLSLECTVEGTSNPNLYWYRQAAGRGLQLLFYSVGIGQISSEVPQNLSASRPQDRQFILSSKKLLLSDSGFYLCAWSPTDGEADSGANVLTFGAGSRLTVL.

This clonotype was seen at least ten times. CDR3 amino acids: CSVEATQGYEQYF. In DNA form, the CDR3 reads TGCAGCGTTGAAGCAACCCAGGGATACGAGCAGTACTTC. This sequence joins TRBV29-1 and TRBJ2-7, with D maybe TRBD1 (5 bases). The length of the CDR3 is 13 residues. Trimming took off 1 base at V and 4 bases at J, with 11 bases between the two ends. The germline V gene has CDR1 SQVTM and CDR2 ANQGSEA.

In the case of this clonotype: A much bigger clone sits one base away, suggesting this may be a read error. No conserved phenylalanine or tryptophan ends this CDR3, so it is likely a read error. The gene calls are TRBV6-5 and TRBJ2-7, with 11 bases aligning to TRBD1. Germline CDR1 MNHEY, CDR2 SVGAGI. Trimming at V came to 2 bases and at J to 9 bases, leaving 6 bases not matched to a gene. The CDR3 is 14 amino acids. Written as DNA, the CDR3 is TGTGCCAGCAGTTACGGGACAGGGGGTTCCGTGCAGTACCTC. As protein: CASSYGTGGSVQYL.

This clonotype was observed many times. The V gene is TRBV5-4, the J gene TRBJ2-5; D ambiguous. Looked up from germline, CDR1 is SGHNT and CDR2 is YYREEE (reference sequence). V lost 4 bases, J lost 7 bases, and 8 bases lay in between. CDR3 size: 11 residues. The CDR3 bases are TGTGCCAGCAGCAACCGCACGACCCAGTACTTC. Its protein product is CASSNRTTQYF.

This clonotype was counted only a few times. This chain links TRBV30 with TRBJ1-2, with D unresolved. V gave up 0 bases and J gave up 4 bases, with 9 bases separating them. Germline CDR1 is GTSNPN and CDR2 is SVGIG (reference sequence). The CDR3 covers 13 residues. This CDR3 is CAWSVEYSYGYTF. CDR3 DNA sequence: TGTGCCTGGAGTGTAGAGTACAGCTATGGCTACACCTTC.

The table lists this clonotype with a few counts. The chain employs TRBV27 and TRBJ2-7; 8 bases fit TRBD1. CDR3 length: 14 amino acids. Germline V gives CDR1 MNHEY, CDR2 SMNVEV (reference sequence). V was pared by 8 bases and J by 2 bases, with 8 bases of the junction left unmatched. CDR3 DNA sequence: TGTGCCAGCTCCCGGGACAGGACAACCTACGAGCAGTACTTC. Amino acids: CASSRDRTTYEQYF.